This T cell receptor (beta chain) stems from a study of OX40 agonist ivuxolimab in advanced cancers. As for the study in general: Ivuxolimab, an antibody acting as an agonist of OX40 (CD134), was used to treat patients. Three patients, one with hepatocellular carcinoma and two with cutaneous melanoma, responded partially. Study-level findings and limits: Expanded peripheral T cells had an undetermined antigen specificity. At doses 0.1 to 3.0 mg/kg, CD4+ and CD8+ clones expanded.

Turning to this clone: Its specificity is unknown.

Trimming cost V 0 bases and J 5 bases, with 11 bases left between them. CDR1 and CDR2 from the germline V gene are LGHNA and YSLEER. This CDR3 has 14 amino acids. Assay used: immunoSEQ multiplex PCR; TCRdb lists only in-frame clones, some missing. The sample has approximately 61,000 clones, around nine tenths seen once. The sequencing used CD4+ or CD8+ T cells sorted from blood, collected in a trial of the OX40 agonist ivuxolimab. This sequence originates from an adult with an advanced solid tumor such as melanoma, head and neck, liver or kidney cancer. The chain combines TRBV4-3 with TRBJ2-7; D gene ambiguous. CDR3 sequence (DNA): TGCGCCAGCAGCCAAGATACCAGGTCCCACGAGCAGTACTTC. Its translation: CASSQDTRSHEQYF.